The clone carrying this T cell receptor (beta chain) was found a few times. Its antigen is as yet unknown. CDR3 length: 20 amino acids. Germline CDR1 LGHNA, CDR2 YNFKEQ. V shed 1 base, J shed 1 base, and the junction held 13 bases outside the gene matches. Individual cDNA molecules each carried unique molecular identifiers attached by the library. Original data processing: TCR counts had a median of approximately 96,000 per sample and spanned roughly 20,000 to 750,000. TCRdb independently ran MiXCR on the RACE reads; one entry per CDR3 protein. TCRdb, rather than the study authors, made the V and J calls. The repertoire holds 130,000 or so distinct CDR3 sequences, approximately 9% seen once, with about 2% in the top ten. This specimen comes from a study of human T cells and chemical hapten exposure. Study-wide background: Minor volume differences among pooled libraries chiefly drove per-sample TCR yield variation.

Study-level findings and limits: The number of TCRs over 1 in 1000 frequency stayed unchanged after DPC.

Time point defined: healthy volunteer bleed at 2 weeks. Sequencing started from total RNA isolated from unfractionated whole blood. Material: whole blood. The chain carries TRBV4-2 and TRBJ2-1, with 10 nucleotides matching TRBD2. The source of this sequence is a male donor in good health. Some clones in this sample may be carry-over from other donors' samples. The CDR3 DNA is TGTGCCAGCAGCCAAGTCGCCGGGATAGCGGGAGGCAAGTCCTACAATGAGCAGTTCTTC. Its translation is CASSQVAGIAGGKSYNEQFF.